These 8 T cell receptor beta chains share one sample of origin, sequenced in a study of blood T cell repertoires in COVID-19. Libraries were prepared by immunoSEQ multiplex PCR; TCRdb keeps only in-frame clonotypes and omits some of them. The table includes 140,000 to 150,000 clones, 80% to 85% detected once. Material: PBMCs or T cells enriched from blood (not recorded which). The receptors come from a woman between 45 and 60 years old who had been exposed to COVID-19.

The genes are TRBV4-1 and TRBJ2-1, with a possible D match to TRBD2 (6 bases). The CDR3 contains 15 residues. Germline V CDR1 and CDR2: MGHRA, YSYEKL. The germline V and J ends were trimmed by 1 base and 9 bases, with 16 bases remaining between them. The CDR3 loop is CASSQGMAGRTEQFF. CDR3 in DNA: TGCGCCAGCAGCCAAGGAATGGCAGGGAGGACTGAGCAGTTCTTC.

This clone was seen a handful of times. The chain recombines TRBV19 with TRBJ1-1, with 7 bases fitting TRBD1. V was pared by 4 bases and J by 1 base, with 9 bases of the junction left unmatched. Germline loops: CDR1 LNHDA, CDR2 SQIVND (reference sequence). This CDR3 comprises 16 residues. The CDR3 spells CASSKVRDSGNTEAFF. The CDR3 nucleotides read TGTGCCAGTAGTAAGGTCAGGGACAGTGGGAACACTGAAGCTTTCTTT. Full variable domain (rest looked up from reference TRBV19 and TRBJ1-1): DGGITQSPKYLFRKEGQNVTLSCEQNLNHDAMYWYRQDPGQGLRLIYYSQIVNDFQKGDIAEGYSVSREKKESFPLTVTSAQKNPTAFYLCASSKVRDSGNTEAFFGQGTRLTVV.

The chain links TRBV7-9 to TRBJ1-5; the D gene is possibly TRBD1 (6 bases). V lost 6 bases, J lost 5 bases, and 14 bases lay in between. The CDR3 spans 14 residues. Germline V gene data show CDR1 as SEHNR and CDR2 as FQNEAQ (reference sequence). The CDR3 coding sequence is TGTGCCAGCAGTCCGGACAGACCCGATCAGCCCCAGCATTTT. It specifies CASSPDRPDQPQHF.

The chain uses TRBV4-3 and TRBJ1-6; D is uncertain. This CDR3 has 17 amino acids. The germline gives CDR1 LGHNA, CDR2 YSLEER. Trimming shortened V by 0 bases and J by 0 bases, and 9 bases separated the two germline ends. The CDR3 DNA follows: TGCGCCAGCAGCCAAGATCGAAGGAGCTCCTATAATTCACCCCTCCACTTT. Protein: CASSQDRRSSYNSPLHF.

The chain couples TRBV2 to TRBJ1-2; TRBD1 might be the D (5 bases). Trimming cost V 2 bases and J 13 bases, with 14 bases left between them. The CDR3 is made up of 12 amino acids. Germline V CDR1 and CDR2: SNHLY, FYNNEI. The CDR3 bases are TGTGCCAGCAGTGAATACAGGTTGCATCCCACCTTC. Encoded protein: CASSEYRLHPTF.

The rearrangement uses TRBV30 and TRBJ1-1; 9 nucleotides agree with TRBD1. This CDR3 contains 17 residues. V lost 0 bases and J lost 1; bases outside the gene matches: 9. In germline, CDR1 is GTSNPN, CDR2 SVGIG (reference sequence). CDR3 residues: CAWSVLFGTGRNTEAFF. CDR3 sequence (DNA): TGTGCCTGGAGTGTATTGTTCGGGACAGGGAGGAACACTGAAGCTTTCTTT.

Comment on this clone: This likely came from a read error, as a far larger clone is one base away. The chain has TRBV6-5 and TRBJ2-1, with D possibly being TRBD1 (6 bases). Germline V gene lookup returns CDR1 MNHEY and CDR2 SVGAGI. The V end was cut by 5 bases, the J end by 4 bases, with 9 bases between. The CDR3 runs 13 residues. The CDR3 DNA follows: TGTGCCAGCAGTCCACAGGGATACAATGAGCAGTTCTTC. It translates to CASSPQGYNEQFF.

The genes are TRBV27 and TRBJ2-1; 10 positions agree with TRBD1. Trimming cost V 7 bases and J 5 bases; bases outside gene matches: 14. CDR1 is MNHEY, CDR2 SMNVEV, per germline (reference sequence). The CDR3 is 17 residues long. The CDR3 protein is CASKFVFGTGEHNEQFF. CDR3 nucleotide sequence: TGTGCCAGCAAATTCGTGTTTGGGACAGGGGAACACAATGAGCAGTTCTTC.